Listed below are T cell receptor beta chains from one sample, sequenced in a study of blood T cell repertoires in COVID-19. Profiling relied on immunoSEQ multiplex PCR, and the TCRdb table lists in-frame clones only, not all of them. The sample lists almost 55,000 clones; approximately 90% were seen once. Sequenced sample: peripheral blood. These receptors were collected from a woman in her forties with active COVID-19. CDR3s include the opening cysteine and the closing phenylalanine or tryptophan. The D gene is left open where the match is weak. Expanded clones are given a class, and other clones once, few, many or no size at all.

.	TRBJ2-1	TRBD2	TRBV19	TGTGCCAGTAGCAAACTAGCGGGGGGCTACAATGAGCAGTTCTTC	CASSKLAGGYNEQFF
.	TRBJ1-2	.	TRBV7-8	TGTGCCAGCAGCTTTGGCGGGTCTTTGCCGATCCTCACCTTC	CASSFGGSLPILTF
.	TRBJ1-5	TRBD1	TRBV19	TGTGCCAGTAGTATAGCACAGGGGGTCGGGCAGCCCCAGCATTTT	CASSIAQGVGQPQHF
.	TRBJ2-7	TRBD2	TRBV13	TGTGCCAGCAGCTTGAAGCGGGGGGGCTACGAGCAGTACTTC	CASSLKRGGYEQYF
.	TRBJ2-3	.	TRBV19	TGTGCCAGTAGTACCCAGGGGGGAGCGGGGGCAGATACGCAGTATTTT	CASSTQGGAGADTQYF
.	TRBJ2-3	TRBD2	TRBV19	TGTGCCAGTACCCGGCGACTAGCGGGGAGCACAGATACGCAGTATTTT	CASTRRLAGSTDTQYF
.	TRBJ1-5	.	TRBV19	TGTGCCAGTAGTATACTGGGACACCCAAATCAGCCCCAGCATTTT	CASSILGHPNQPQHF
.	TRBJ2-1	TRBD2	TRBV5-1	TGCGCCAGCAGCTTGATAAGCGGGGGGATTGACAATGAGCAGTTCTTC	CASSLISGGIDNEQFF
.	TRBJ2-2	.	TRBV5-1	TGCGCCAGCAGCTCGGACACAGCGAACACCGGGGAGCTGTTTTTT	CASSSDTANTGELFF
.	TRBJ2-7	.	TRBV30	TGTGCCTGGAGTTTATGGGGCGCGTACGAGCAGTACTTC	CAWSLWGAYEQYF
.	TRBJ2-5	TRBD2	TRBV9	TGTGCCAGCAGCCCCACCGGGACTAGCCTAGGGGAGACCCAGTACTTC	CASSPTGTSLGETQYF
few	TRBJ2-7	TRBD1	TRBV10-3	TGTGCCATCAAGAAGACAGGGTCAAACTACGAGCAGTACTTC	CAIKKTGSNYEQYF
.	TRBJ2-7	TRBD1	TRBV20-1	TGCAGTGCTAGTCCAGGGGGCCGGTACTACGAGCAGTACTTC	CSASPGGRYYEQYF
once	TRBJ2-1	.	TRBV5-1	TGCGCCAGCAGCTTGGACGGGGACAATGAGCAGTTCTTC	CASSLDGDNEQFF
once	TRBJ2-1	.	TRBV7-9	TGTGCCAGCAGCGTGGAGCGGTCCGGGGATGAGCAGTTCTTC	CASSVERSGDEQFF
.	TRBJ1-2	.	TRBV18	TGTGCCAGCTCACTACAGGGATCTAACTATGGCTACACCTTC	CASSLQGSNYGYTF
.	TRBJ2-5	.	TRBV9	TGTGCCAGCAGCGTAGTAGGCGGATTCCAAGAGACCCAGTACTTC	CASSVVGGFQETQYF
.	TRBJ1-6	.	TRBV11-3	TGTGCCACCGGGGGGGAGAATTCACCCCTCCACTTT	CATGGENSPLHF